Given below is one T cell receptor (beta chain) in context. Its target is unknown. CDR1 and CDR2 from the germline V gene are SGHRS and YFSETQ. The junction had 0 bases not matched to a gene; V was cut back by 0 bases and J by 0 bases. The CDR3 contains 15 residues. These data come from a study of T cells in localized non-small cell lung cancer. Study-level findings and limits: Across samples, adjacent lung featured a median roughly 50 of the top 100 tumor clones.

Profiling relied on immunoSEQ multiplex PCR, and the TCRdb table lists in-frame clones only, not all of them. The sample shows approximately 64,000 clones, roughly 90% of them seen only once. This TCR was recovered from a woman aged 40-69 years with stage I lung adenocarcinoma. This sequence joins TRBV5-1 and TRBJ1-1, with 9 bases identical to TRBD1. This specimen was peripheral blood, taken before any cancer treatment. This chain's CDR3 is CASSLGTGVNTEAFF. The DNA for the CDR3 is TGCGCCAGCAGCTTGGGGACAGGGGTGAACACTGAAGCTTTCTTT.